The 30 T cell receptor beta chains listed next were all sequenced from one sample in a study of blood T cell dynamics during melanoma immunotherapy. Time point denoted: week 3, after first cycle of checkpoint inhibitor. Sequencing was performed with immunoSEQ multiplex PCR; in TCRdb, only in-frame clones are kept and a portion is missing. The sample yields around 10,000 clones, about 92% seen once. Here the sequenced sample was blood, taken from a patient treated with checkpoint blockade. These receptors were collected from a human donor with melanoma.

The CDR3: CASTPGQHYEQYF. The DNA of the CDR3 is TGTGCCAGCACCCCGGGACAGCACTACGAGCAGTACTTC. This chain joins TRBV21-1 and TRBJ2-7; the D call of TRBD1 is as the table states it, not checked on the DNA. TRBV21-1 has pseudogene status. CDR3 length equals 13 residues.

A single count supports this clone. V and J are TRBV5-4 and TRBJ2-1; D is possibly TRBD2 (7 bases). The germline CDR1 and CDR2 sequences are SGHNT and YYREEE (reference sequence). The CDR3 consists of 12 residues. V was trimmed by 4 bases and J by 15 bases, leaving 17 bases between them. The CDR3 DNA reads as TGTGCCAGCAGCCCGGAGGGGGGGATGAGGTTCTTC. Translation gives CASSPEGGMRFF.

This CDR3 reads CASGPQETQYF. DNA of the CDR3: TGTGCCAGCGGGCCCCAAGAGACCCAGTACTTC. The chain employs TRBV28 and TRBJ2-5, with no clear D. The CDR3 consists of 11 residues. Germline V gene sequence: CDR1 MDHEN, CDR2 SYDVKM. Trimming took off 8 bases at V and 1 base at J, with 5 bases between the two ends.

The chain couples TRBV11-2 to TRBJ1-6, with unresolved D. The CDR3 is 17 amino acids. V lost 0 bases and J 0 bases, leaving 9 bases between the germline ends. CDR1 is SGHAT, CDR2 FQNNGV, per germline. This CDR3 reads CASSLERQSSYNSPLHF. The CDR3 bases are TGTGCCAGCAGCTTAGAGCGGCAAAGCTCCTATAATTCACCCCTCCACTTT.

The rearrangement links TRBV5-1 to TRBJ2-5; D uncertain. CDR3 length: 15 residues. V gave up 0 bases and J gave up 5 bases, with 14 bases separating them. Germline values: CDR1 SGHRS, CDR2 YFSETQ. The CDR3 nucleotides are TGCGCCAGCAGCTTGGCGGACGGCCGCCGGGAGACCCAGTACTTC. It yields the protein CASSLADGRRETQYF.

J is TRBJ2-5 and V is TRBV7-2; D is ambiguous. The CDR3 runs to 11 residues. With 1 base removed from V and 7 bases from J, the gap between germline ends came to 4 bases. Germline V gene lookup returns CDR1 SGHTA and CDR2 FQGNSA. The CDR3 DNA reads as TGTGCCAGCAGCTTAGGGGGGACCCAGTACTTC. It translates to CASSLGGTQYF.

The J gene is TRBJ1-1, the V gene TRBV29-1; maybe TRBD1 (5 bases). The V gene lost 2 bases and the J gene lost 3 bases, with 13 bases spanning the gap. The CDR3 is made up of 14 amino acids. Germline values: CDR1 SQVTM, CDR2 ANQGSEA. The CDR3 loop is CSVERVDSDTEAFF. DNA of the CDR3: TGCAGCGTTGAAAGGGTCGACAGCGACACTGAAGCTTTCTTT. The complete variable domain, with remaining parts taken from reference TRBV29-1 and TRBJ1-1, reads SAVISQKPSRDICQRGTSLTIQCQVDSQVTMMFWYRQQPGQSLTLIATANQGSEATYESGFVIDKFPISRPNLTFSTLTVSNMSPEDSSIYLCSVERVDSDTEAFFGQGTRLTVV.

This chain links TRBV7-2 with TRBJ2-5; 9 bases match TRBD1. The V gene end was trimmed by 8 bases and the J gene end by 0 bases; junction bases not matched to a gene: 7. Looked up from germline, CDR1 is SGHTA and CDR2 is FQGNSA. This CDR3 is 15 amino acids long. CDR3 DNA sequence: TGTGCCAGCCCCCGACAGGGGGGAGACCAAGAGACCCAGTACTTC. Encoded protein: CASPRQGGDQETQYF. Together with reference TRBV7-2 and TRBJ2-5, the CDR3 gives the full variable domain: GAGVSQSPSNKVTEKGKDVELRCDPISGHTALYWYRQSLGQGLEFLIYFQGNSAPDKSGLPSDRFSAERTGGSVSTLTIQRTQQEDSAVYLCASPRQGGDQETQYFGPGTRLLVL.

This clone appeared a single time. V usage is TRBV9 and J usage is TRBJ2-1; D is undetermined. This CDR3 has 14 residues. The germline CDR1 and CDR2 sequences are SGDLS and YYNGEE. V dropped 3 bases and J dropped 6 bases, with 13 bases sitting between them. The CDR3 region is CASSEQQAPNEQFF. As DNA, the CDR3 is TGTGCCAGCAGCGAACAACAAGCCCCCAATGAGCAGTTCTTC.

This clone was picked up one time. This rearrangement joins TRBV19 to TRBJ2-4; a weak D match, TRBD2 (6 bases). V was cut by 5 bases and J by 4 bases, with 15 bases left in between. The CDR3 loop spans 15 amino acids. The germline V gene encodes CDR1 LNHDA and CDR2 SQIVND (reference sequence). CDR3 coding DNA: TGTGCCAGTAGTGGGGCAGGGAGCGGGAAAAACATTCAGTACTTC. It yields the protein CASSGAGSGKNIQYF.

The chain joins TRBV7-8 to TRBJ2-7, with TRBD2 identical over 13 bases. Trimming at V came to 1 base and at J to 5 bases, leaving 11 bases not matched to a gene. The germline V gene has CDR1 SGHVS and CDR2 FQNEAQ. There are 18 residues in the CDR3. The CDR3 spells CASSLGLAGGSLGDEQYF. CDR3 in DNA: TGTGCCAGCAGCTTAGGACTAGCGGGAGGAAGTCTCGGGGACGAGCAGTACTTC.

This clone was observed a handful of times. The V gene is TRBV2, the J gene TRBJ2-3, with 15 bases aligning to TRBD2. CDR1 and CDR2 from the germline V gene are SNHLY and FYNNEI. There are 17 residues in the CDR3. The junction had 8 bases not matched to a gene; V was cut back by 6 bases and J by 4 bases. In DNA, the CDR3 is TGTGCCAGCAGCCGTGGGACTAGCGGGAGGCGGTCAGATACGCAGTATTTT. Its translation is CASSRGTSGRRSDTQYF.

The CDR3 loop reads CASSLEGTSRTADTQYF. In DNA form, the CDR3 reads TGTGCCAGCAGCTTGGAGGGGACTAGCAGGACCGCAGATACGCAGTATTTT. This chain joins TRBV5-8 and TRBJ2-3, with TRBD2 matching over 9 bases. The CDR3 is 17 residues long. Germline V CDR1 and CDR2: SGHTS, YDEGEE. The V gene end was trimmed by 0 bases and the J gene end by 4 bases; junction bases not matched to a gene: 9.

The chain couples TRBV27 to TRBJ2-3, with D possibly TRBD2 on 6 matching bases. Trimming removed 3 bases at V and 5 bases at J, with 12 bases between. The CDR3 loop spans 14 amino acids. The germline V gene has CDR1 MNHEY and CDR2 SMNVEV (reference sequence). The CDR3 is CASSLSGEVDTQYF. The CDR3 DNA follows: TGTGCCAGCAGTTTGTCGGGAGAGGTAGATACGCAGTATTTT.

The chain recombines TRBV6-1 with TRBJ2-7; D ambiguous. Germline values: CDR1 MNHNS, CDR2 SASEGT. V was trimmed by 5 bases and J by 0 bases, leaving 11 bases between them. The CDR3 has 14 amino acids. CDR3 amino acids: CASSYQDTSYEQYF. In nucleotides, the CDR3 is TGTGCCAGCAGTTATCAAGACACCTCCTACGAGCAGTACTTC.

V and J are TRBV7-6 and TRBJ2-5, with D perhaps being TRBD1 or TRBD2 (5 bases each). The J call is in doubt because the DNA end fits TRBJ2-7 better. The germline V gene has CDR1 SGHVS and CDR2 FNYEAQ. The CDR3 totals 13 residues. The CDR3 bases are TGTGCCAGCAGCTCGGGACCGAACTACGAGCAGTACTTC. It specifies CASSSGPNYEQYF.

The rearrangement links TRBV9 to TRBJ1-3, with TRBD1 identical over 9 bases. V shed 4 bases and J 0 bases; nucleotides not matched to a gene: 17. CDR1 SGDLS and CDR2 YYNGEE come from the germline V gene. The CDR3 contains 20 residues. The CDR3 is CASSSRDRALASSSGNTIYF. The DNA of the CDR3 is TGTGCCAGCAGCTCACGGGACAGGGCCCTGGCCTCTAGCTCTGGAAACACCATATATTTT.

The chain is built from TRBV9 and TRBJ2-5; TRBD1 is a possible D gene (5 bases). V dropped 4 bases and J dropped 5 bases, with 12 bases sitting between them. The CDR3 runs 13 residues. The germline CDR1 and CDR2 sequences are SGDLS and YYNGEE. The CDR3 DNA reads TGTGCCAGCAGCCCCCAGGGTTTCGAGACCCAGTACTTC. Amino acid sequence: CASSPQGFETQYF.

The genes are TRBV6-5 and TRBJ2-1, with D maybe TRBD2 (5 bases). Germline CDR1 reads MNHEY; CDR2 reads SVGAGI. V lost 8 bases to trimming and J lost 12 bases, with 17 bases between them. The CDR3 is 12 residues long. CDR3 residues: CASAPRGGGQFF. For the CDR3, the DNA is TGTGCCAGCGCCCCTCGGGGTGGCGGGCAGTTCTTC.

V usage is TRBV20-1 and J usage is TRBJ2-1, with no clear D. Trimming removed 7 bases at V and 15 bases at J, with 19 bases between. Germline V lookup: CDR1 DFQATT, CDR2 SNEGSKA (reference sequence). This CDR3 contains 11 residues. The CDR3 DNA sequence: TGCAGTGTTCCCGCCGTTTCCCGCCGGTTCTTC. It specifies CSVPAVSRRFF.

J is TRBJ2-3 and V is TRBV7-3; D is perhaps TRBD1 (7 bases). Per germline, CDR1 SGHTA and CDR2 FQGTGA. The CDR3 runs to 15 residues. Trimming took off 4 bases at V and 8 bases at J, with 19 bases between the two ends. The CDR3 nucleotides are TGTGCCAGCAGCTCCCAGGGGGGTAGCGAGGGTACGCAGTATTTT. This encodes CASSSQGGSEGTQYF.

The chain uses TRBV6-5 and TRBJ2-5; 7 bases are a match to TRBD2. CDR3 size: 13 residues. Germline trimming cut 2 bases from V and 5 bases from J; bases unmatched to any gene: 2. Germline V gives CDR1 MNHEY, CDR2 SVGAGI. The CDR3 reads CASSYHGRETQYF. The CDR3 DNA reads TGTGCCAGCAGTTACCACGGGAGGGAGACCCAGTACTTC.

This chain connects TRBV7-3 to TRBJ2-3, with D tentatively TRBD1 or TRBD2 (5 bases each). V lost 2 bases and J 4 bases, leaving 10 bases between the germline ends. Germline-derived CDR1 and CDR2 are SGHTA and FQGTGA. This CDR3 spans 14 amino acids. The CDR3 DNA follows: TGTGCCAGCAGCTTACGCTGGGACGCAGATACGCAGTATTTT. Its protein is CASSLRWDADTQYF.

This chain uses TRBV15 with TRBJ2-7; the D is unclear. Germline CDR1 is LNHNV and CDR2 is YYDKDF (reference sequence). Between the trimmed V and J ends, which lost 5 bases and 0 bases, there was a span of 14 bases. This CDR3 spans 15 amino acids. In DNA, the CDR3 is TGTGCCACCAGCGTAGACTGGGCGAGCTCCTACGAGCAGTACTTC. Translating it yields CATSVDWASSYEQYF.

DNA of the CDR3: TGTGCCAGCAGTCCAGGGGTATCGGGGACTGAAGCTTTCTTT. Encoded protein: CASSPGVSGTEAFF. V is TRBV28 and J is TRBJ1-1, with D possibly TRBD1 on 6 matching bases. V dropped 5 bases and J dropped 5 bases, with 15 bases sitting between them. Germline V gene sequence: CDR1 MDHEN, CDR2 SYDVKM. The CDR3 loop spans 14 amino acids.

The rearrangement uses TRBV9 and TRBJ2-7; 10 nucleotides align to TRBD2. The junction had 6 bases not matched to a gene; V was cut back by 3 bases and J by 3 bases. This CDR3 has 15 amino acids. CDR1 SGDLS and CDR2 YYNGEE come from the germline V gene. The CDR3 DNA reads TGTGCCAGCAGCGCCGGGCTAGCGGGGGACTACGAGCAGTACTTC. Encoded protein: CASSAGLAGDYEQYF.

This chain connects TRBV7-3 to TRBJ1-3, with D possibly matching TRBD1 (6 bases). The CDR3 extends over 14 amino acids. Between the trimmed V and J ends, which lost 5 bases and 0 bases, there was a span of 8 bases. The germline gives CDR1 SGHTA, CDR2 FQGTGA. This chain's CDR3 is CASSQDSSGNTIYF. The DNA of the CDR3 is TGTGCCAGCAGCCAGGACAGCTCTGGAAACACCATATATTTT.

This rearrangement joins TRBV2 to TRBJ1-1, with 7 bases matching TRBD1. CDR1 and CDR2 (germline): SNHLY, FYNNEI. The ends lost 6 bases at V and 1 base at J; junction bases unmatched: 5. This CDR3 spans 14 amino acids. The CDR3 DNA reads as TGTGCCAGCAGCCAACAGGGGTCGAACACTGAAGCTTTCTTT. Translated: CASSQQGSNTEAFF.

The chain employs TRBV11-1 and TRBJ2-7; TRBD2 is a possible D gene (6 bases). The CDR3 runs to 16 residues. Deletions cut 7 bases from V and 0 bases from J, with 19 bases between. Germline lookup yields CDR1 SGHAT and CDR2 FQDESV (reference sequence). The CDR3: CASNPGGPWRSYEQYF. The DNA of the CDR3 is TGTGCCAGCAACCCCGGGGGTCCATGGCGCTCCTACGAGCAGTACTTC. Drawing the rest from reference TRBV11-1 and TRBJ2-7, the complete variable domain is EAEVAQSPRYKITEKSQAVAFWCDPISGHATLYWYRQILGQGPELLVQFQDESVVDDSQLPKDRFSAERLKGVDSTLKIQPAELGDSAMYLCASNPGGPWRSYEQYFGPGTRLTVT.

The CDR3 loop reads CASSLQAGANTGELFF. Written as DNA, the CDR3 is TGTGCCAGCAGCTTACAAGCGGGGGCGAACACCGGGGAGCTGTTTTTT. The genes are TRBV7-2 and TRBJ2-2; TRBD2 matches at 8 bases. Germline assignment: CDR1 SGHTA and CDR2 FQGNSA. This CDR3 has 16 amino acids. Losses at the gene ends were 2 bases for V and 0 bases for J; bases not matched to a gene: 2.